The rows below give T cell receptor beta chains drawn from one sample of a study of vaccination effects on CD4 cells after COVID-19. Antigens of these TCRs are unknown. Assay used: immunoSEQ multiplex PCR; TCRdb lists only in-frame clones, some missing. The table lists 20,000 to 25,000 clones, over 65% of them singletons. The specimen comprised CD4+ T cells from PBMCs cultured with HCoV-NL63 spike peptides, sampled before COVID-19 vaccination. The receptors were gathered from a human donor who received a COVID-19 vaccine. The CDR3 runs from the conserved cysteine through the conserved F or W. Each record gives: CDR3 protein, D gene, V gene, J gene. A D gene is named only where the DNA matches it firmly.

CDR3aa: CASSFLRGSDTQYF
d_gene: NA
v_gene: TRBV5-1
j_gene: TRBJ2-3

CDR3aa: CASSPTAKYYGYTF
d_gene: NA
v_gene: TRBV6-5
j_gene: TRBJ1-2

CDR3aa: CASSDIITGAISTEAFF
d_gene: TRBD1
v_gene: TRBV11-2
j_gene: TRBJ1-1

CDR3aa: CAISAGQGNYNSPLHF
d_gene: TRBD1
v_gene: TRBV10-3
j_gene: TRBJ1-6

CDR3aa: CASSQDSTQNSPLHF
d_gene: NA
v_gene: TRBV4-2
j_gene: TRBJ1-6

CDR3aa: CASSLGWGEKLFF
d_gene: NA
v_gene: TRBV7-9
j_gene: TRBJ1-4

CDR3aa: CASTVRVSGNTIYF
d_gene: NA
v_gene: TRBV2
j_gene: TRBJ1-3

CDR3aa: CASIPEGVSGNEQFF
d_gene: NA
v_gene: TRBV2
j_gene: TRBJ2-1

CDR3aa: CASSESVPPVGGYTF
d_gene: NA
v_gene: TRBV10-2
j_gene: TRBJ1-2

CDR3aa: CASSPPNSRGNTIYF
d_gene: NA
v_gene: TRBV18
j_gene: TRBJ1-3

CDR3aa: CASSPSTGELFF
d_gene: NA
v_gene: TRBV2
j_gene: TRBJ2-2

CDR3aa: CASSLSTVEPQHF
d_gene: NA
v_gene: TRBV12-3/TRBV12-4
j_gene: TRBJ1-5